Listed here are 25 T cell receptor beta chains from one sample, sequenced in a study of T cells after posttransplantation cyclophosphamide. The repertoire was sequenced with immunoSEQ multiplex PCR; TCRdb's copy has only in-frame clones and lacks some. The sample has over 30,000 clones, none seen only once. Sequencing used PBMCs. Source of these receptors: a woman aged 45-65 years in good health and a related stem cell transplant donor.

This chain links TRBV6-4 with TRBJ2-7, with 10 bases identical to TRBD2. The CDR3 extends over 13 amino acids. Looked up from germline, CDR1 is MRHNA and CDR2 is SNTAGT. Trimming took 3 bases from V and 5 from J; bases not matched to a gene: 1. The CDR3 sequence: CASSELAGDEQYF. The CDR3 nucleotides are TGTGCCAGCAGTGAGCTAGCGGGGGACGAGCAGTACTTC.

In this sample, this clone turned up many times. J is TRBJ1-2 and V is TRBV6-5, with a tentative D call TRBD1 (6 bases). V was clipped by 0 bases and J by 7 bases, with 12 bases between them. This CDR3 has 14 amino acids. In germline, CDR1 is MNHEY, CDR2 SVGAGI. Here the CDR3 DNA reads TGTGCCAGCAGTTACTCGAACAGGGTGGCTGGCTACACCTTC. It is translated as CASSYSNRVAGYTF.

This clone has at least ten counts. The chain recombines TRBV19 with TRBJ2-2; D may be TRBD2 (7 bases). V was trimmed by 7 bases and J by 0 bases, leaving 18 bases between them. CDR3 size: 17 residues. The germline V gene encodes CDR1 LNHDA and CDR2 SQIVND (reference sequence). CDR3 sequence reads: CASTVIGGAPNTGELFF. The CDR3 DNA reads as TGTGCCAGTACGGTAATTGGGGGGGCCCCGAACACCGGGGAGCTGTTTTTT.

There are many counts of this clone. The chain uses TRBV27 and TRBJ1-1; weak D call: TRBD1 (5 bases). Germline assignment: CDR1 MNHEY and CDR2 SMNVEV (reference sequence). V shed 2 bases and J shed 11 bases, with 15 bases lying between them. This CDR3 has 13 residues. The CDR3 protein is CASSLNAGYGAFF. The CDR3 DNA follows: TGTGCCAGCAGTTTAAACGCAGGGTATGGTGCTTTCTTT.

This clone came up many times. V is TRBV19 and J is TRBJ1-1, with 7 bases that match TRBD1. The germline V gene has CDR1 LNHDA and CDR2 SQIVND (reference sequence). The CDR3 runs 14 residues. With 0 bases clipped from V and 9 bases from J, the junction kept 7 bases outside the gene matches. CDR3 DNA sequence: TGTGCCAGTAGTATAGATGGACAGGCGGGGCAAGCTTTCTTT. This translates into CASSIDGQAGQAFF.

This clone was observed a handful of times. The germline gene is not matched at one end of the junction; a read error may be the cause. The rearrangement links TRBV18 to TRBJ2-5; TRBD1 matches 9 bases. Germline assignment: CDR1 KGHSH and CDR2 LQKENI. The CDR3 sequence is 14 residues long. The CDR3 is CASSPQGQGEAQYF. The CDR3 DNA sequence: TGTGCCAGCTCACCACAGGGACAGGGAGAGGCCCAGTACTTC.

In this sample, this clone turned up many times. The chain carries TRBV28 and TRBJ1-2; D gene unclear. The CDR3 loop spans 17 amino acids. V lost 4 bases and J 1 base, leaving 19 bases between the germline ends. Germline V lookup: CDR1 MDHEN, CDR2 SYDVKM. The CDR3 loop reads CASSSNPPGRGNYGYTF. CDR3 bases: TGTGCCAGCAGTTCTAACCCCCCCGGACGGGGTAACTATGGCTACACCTTC.

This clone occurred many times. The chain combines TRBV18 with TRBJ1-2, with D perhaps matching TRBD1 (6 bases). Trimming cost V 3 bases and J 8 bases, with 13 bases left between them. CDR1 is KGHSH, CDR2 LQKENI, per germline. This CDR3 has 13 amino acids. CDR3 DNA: TGTGCCAGCTCACCTCGACAGGCGCGAGGCTACACCTTC. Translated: CASSPRQARGYTF.

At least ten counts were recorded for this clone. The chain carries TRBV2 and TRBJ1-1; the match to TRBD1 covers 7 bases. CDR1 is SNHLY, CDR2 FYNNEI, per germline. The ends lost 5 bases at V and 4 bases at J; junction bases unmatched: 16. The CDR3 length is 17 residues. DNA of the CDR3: TGTGCCAGCAGTTCGACAGGGCGGCGAGGAAGCGGCACTGAAGCTTTCTTT. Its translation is CASSSTGRRGSGTEAFF.

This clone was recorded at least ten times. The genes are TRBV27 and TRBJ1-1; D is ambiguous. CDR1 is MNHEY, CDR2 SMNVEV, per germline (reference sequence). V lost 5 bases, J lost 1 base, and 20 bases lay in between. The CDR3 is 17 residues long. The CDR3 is CASSPAVYRNKNTEAFF. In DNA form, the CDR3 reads TGTGCCAGCAGTCCCGCGGTTTATCGGAATAAGAACACTGAAGCTTTCTTT.

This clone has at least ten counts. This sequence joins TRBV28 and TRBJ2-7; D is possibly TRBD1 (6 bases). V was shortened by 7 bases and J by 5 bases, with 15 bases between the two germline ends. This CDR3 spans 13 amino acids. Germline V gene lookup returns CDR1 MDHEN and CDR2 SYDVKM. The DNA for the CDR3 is TGTGCCAGCATGGGGACACCGACGCACGAGCAGTACTTC. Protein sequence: CASMGTPTHEQYF. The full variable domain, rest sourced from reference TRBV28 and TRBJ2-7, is DVKVTQSSRYLVKRTGEKVFLECVQDMDHENMFWYRQDPGLGLRLIYFSYDVKMKEKGDIPEGYSVSREKKERFSLILESASTNQTSMYLCASMGTPTHEQYFGPGTRLTVT.

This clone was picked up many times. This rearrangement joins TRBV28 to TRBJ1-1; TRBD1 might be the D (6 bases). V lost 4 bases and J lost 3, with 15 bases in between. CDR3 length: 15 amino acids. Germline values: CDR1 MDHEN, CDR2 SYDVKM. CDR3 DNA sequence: TGTGCCAGCAGTTCTTACAGGGTTAAGGACACTGAAGCTTTCTTT. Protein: CASSSYRVKDTEAFF.

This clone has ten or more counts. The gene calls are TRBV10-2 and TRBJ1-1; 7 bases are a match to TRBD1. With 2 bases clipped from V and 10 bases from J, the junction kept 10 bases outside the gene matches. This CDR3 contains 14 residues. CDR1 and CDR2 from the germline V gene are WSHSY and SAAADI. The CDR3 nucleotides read TGCGCCAGCAGTGAGGGAGGGGACCACAGGGGAGCTTTCTTT. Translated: CASSEGGDHRGAFF.

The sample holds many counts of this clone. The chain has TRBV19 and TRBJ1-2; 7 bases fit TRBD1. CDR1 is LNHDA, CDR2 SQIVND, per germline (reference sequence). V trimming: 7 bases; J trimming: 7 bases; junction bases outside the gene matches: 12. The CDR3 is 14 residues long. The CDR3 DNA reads TGTGCCAGTAACTCCAGGGGGGCGGAGGCTGGCTACACCTTC. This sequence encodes CASNSRGAEAGYTF.

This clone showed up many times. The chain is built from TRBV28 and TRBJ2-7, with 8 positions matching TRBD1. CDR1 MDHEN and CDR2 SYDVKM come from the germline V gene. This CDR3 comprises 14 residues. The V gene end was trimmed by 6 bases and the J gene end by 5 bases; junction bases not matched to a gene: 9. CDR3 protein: CASRIRQGMNEQYF. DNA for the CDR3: TGTGCCAGCAGAATCAGACAGGGGATGAACGAGCAGTACTTC.

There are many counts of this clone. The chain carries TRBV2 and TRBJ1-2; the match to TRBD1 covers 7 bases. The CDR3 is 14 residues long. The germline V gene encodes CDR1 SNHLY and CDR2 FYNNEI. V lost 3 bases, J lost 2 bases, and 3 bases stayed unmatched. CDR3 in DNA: TGTGCCAGCAGTGAGGGACAGATCAACTATGGCTACACCTTC. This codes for CASSEGQINYGYTF.

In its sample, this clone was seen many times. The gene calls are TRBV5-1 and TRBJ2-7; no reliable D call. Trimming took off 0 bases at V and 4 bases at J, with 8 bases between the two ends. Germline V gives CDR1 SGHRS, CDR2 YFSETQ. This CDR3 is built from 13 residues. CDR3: CASSLAAEYEQYF. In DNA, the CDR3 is TGCGCCAGCAGCTTGGCCGCGGAATACGAGCAGTACTTC.

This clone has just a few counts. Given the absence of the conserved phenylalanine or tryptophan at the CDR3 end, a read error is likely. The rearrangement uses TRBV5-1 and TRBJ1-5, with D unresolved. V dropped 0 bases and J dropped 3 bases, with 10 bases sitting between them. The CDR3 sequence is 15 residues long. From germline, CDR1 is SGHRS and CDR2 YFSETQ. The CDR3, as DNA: TGCGCCAGCAGCTTGGACGGAGGTTACAATCAGCCCCAGCATCTT. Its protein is CASSLDGGYNQPQHL.

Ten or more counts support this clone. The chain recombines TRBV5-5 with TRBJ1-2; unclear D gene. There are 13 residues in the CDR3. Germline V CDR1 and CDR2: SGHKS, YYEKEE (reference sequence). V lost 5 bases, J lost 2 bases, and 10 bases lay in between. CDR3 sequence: CASRTDGNYGYTF. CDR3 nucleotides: TGTGCCAGCAGAACCGACGGGAACTATGGCTACACCTTC.

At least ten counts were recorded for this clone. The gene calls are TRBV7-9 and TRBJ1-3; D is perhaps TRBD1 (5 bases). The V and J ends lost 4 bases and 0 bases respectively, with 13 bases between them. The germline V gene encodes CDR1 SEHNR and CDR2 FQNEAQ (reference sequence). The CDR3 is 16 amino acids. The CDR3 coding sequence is TGTGCCAGCAGCTCGCCCGGGGGGGGCTCTGGAAACACCATATATTTT. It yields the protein CASSSPGGGSGNTIYF.

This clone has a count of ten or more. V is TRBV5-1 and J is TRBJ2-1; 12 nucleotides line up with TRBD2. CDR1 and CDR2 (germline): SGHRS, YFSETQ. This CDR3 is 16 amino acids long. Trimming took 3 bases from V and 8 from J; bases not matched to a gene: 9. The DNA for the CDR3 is TGCGCCAGCAGCTACCTAGCGGGGGGGCAAGAGGATGAGCAGTTCTTC. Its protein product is CASSYLAGGQEDEQFF.

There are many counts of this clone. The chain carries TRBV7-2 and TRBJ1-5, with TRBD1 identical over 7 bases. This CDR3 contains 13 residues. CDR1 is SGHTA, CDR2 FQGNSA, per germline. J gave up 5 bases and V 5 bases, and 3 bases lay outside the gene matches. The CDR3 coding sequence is TGTGCCAGCAGCCTCGACAGGGATCAGCCCCAGCATTTT. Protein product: CASSLDRDQPQHF. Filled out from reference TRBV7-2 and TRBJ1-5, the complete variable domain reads GAGVSQSPSNKVTEKGKDVELRCDPISGHTALYWYRQSLGQGLEFLIYFQGNSAPDKSGLPSDRFSAERTGGSVSTLTIQRTQQEDSAVYLCASSLDRDQPQHFGDGTRLSIL.

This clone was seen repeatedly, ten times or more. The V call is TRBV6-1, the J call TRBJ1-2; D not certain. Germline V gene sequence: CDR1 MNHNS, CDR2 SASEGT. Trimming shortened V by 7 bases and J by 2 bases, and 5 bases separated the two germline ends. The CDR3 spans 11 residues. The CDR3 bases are TGTGCCAGCACAGGAAACTATGGCTACACCTTC. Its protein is CASTGNYGYTF.

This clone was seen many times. The CDR3 sequence is CASSQTGVNEQFF. For the CDR3, the DNA is TGCGCCAGCAGCCAGACAGGGGTTAATGAGCAGTTCTTC. The rearrangement links TRBV4-1 to TRBJ2-1; TRBD1 matches at 8 bases. With V trimmed by 3 bases and J by 7 bases, 2 bases remained unmatched. Per germline, CDR1 MGHRA and CDR2 YSYEKL. There are 13 residues in the CDR3.

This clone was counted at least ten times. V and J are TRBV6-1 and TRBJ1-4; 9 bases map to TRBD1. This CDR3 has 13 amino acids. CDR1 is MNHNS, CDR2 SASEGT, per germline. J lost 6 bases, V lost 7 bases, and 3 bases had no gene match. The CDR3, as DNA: TGTGCCAGCAACCGGGACAGGGATGAAAAACTGTTTTTT. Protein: CASNRDRDEKLFF.